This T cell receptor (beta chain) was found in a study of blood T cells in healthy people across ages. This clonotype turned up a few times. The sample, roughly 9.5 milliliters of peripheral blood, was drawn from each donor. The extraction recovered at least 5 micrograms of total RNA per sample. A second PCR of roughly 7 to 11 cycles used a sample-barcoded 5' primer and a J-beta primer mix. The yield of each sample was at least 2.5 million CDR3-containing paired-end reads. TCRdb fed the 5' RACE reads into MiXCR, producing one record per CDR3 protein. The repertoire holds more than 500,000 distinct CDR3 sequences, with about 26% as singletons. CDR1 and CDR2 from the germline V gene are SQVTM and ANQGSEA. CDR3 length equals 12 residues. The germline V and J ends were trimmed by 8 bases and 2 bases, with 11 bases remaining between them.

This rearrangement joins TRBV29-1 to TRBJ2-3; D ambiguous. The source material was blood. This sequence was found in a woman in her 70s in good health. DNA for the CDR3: TGCAGCCCCTTAGAGGTCACAGATACGCAGTATTTT. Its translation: CSPLEVTDTQYF.